A single sample is the source of the 9 T cell receptor beta chains below, sequenced in a study of metastatic and nonmetastatic thyroid tumors. All patients were treatment-naive before thyroid surgery. TCRdb re-called clones via MiXCR from the PCR reads. The sample consists of roughly 40,000 clones, 16% of them appearing once. The sequencing sample was made of blood. The receptor set was obtained from a female donor with papillary thyroid cancer or a benign thyroid nodule (not recorded which). Some clones in this sample may be carry-over from other donors' samples.

This chain joins TRBV6-4 and TRBJ2-1; 14 bases fit TRBD2. The CDR3 consists of 14 residues. Per the germline V gene, CDR1 is MRHNA and CDR2 is SNTAGT. The J segment lost 8 bases and the V segment lost 3 bases, leaving 0 bases of the junction unmatched. The CDR3 DNA follows: TGTGCCAGCAGTGAGGGACTAGCGGGGGATGAGCAGTTCTTC. Translating gives CASSEGLAGDEQFF.

The chain carries TRBV7-9 and TRBJ1-1, with D possibly matching TRBD1 (5 bases). The V end lost 9 bases, the J end lost 0 bases, and 17 bases lay between the germline ends. CDR1 is SEHNR and CDR2 is FQNEAQ in the germline V gene (reference sequence). This CDR3 is 15 amino acids long. The CDR3 coding sequence is TGTGCCAGGAGCCCCTCAGGGATACTGAACACTGAAGCTTTCTTT. Translated: CARSPSGILNTEAFF.

This clone was seen a handful of times. The chain links TRBV12-3 or TRBV12-4 to TRBJ1-4; 7 bases are shared with TRBD1. This CDR3 comprises 17 residues. V lost 3 bases and J lost 8; bases outside the gene matches: 15. In nucleotides, the CDR3 is TGTGCCAGCAGTTTGGGGACAGATGGTCCGGCCAGGGAAAAACTGTTTTTT. Translating gives CASSLGTDGPAREKLFF.

On this clone itself: A much larger clone differs from this one at a single base, so this may be a read error. The rearrangement uses TRBV5-5 and TRBJ2-7; 8 bases map to TRBD1. There are 12 residues in the CDR3. CDR1 is SGHKS, CDR2 YYEKEE, per germline (reference sequence). CDR3 loop: CVSLDRAYEQYF. CDR3 coding DNA: TGTGTCAGCCTGGACAGGGCCTACGAGCAGTACTTC.

This clone came up many times. The rearrangement joins TRBV3-1 to TRBJ2-7; TRBD2 matches 11 bases. Per the germline V gene, CDR1 is LGHDT and CDR2 is YNNKEL (reference sequence). With V trimmed by 1 base and J by 4 bases, 3 bases remained unmatched. The CDR3 totals 15 residues. CDR3 loop: CASSQAGTSGYEQYF. In nucleotides, the CDR3 is TGTGCCAGCAGCCAAGCCGGGACTAGCGGATACGAGCAGTACTTC.

This clone was counted ten times or more. The chain carries TRBV27 and TRBJ1-2; D not resolved. Germline values: CDR1 MNHEY, CDR2 SMNVEV (reference sequence). This CDR3 is built from 15 residues. Trimming took off 0 bases at V and 6 bases at J, with 14 bases between the two ends. The CDR3 nucleotides are TGTGCCAGCAGTTTATCTTTTCGGAGGTCTGATGGCTACACCTTC. Amino acids: CASSLSFRRSDGYTF.

This clone was seen many times. Other DNA sequences in this specimen translate into the identical CDR3. The V call is TRBV9, the J call TRBJ2-1; 11 positions agree with TRBD2. The CDR3 totals 15 residues. The germline V gene has CDR1 SGDLS and CDR2 YYNGEE. After removal of 2 bases from V and 8 bases from J, the junction contained 6 bases not matched to a gene. CDR3: CASSVTSGSGDEQFF. The CDR3 DNA reads as TGTGCCAGCAGCGTCACTAGCGGGAGTGGAGATGAGCAGTTCTTC.

The chain uses TRBV28 and TRBJ1-1; tentative D call: TRBD1 (5 bases). V was shortened by 7 bases and J by 5 bases, with 17 bases between the two germline ends. CDR1 and CDR2 from the germline V gene are MDHEN and SYDVKM. This CDR3 comprises 14 residues. The CDR3, as DNA: TGTGCCAGCACCTTAAAGGCAGGGAGGACTGAAGCTTTCTTT. Translated, it gives CASTLKAGRTEAFF. Full variable domain (missing parts from reference TRBV28 and TRBJ1-1): DVKVTQSSRYLVKRTGEKVFLECVQDMDHENMFWYRQDPGLGLRLIYFSYDVKMKEKGDIPEGYSVSREKKERFSLILESASTNQTSMYLCASTLKAGRTEAFFGQGTRLTVV.

In its sample, this clone was seen a few times. J is TRBJ2-7 and V is TRBV6-2 or TRBV6-3; 12 nucleotides align to TRBD2. CDR3 size: 13 residues. Germline CDR1 MNHEY, CDR2 SVGEGT. Germline trimming cut 6 bases from V and 10 bases from J; bases unmatched to any gene: 7. The CDR3 protein is CASSGLAGSYQYF. The CDR3 region has the DNA TGTGCCAGCAGCGGACTAGCGGGGTCCTACCAGTACTTC.